This T cell receptor beta chain was captured in a study of cytomegalovirus exposure and HLA in healthy donors. Findings and caveats of the study: With DRB1 most and HLA-C fewest, TCR association rates differed between HLA loci in a later analysis.

The PCR contained 60 Vbeta and 13 Jbeta primers. Clones were read by immunoSEQ multiplex PCR, and TCRdb kept only the in-frame ones, dropping some. The sample carries just under 95,000 clones, under 80% recorded once. Germline CDR1 reads SGHTA; CDR2 reads FQGNSA. The CDR3 is 14 amino acids. Trimming at V came to 5 bases and at J to 7 bases, leaving 4 bases not matched to a gene. Remarks on this clone: Its antigen is unknown.

This rearrangement joins TRBV7-2 to TRBJ2-7; 14 bases map to TRBD2. Material for sequencing was PBMCs. The TCR sequence derives from a man aged 50 to 59 in good health and CMV-seropositive. This chain's CDR3 is CASSPGTSGGEQYF. For the CDR3, the DNA is TGTGCCAGCAGCCCAGGGACTAGCGGGGGAGAGCAGTACTTC.